A single sample is the source of the 24 T cell receptor beta chains below, sequenced in a study of monozygotic twins with inflammatory bowel disease. TCRdb derives one entry per CDR3 protein from the 5' RACE reads, leaving out DNA. This repertoire includes about 130,000 distinct CDR3 sequences. The sequenced sample consisted of blood. The receptor set was obtained from a human donor with ulcerative colitis or Crohn's disease, or a healthy co-twin of an affected twin (not recorded which).

This chain joins TRBV30 and TRBJ2-1. The V gene's germline CDR1 is GTSNPN and CDR2 SVGIG (reference sequence). The CDR3 totals 15 residues. The CDR3 region is CAWSKSGSSYNEQFF.

The chain combines TRBV7-2 with TRBJ2-7; TCRdb lists TRBD2, though no DNA is available to test this call. From germline, CDR1 is SGHTA and CDR2 FQGNSA. The CDR3 contains 12 residues. This CDR3 reads CASSELVGEQYF. Filled out from reference TRBV7-2 and TRBJ2-7, the complete variable domain reads GAGVSQSPSNKVTEKGKDVELRCDPISGHTALYWYRQSLGQGLEFLIYFQGNSAPDKSGLPSDRFSAERTGGSVSTLTIQRTQQEDSAVYLCASSELVGEQYFGPGTRLTVT.

The V call is TRBV5-1, the J call TRBJ2-5; the TCRdb D gene call, TRBD1, has no DNA to confirm it. Germline CDR1 SGHRS, CDR2 YFSETQ. The CDR3 is 16 residues long. The chain's CDR3 is CASSWGDRTYQETQYF. Filled out from reference TRBV5-1 and TRBJ2-5, the complete variable domain reads KAGVTQTPRYLIKTRGQQVTLSCSPISGHRSVSWYQQTPGQGLQFLFEYFSETQRNKGNFPGRFSGRQFSNSRSEMNVSTLELGDSALYLCASSWGDRTYQETQYFGPGTRLLVL.

The chain recombines TRBV6-5 with TRBJ1-1. This CDR3 comprises 15 residues. Per germline, CDR1 MNHEY and CDR2 SVGAGI. The CDR3 here is CANSYSGYMNTEAFF.

V and J are TRBV29-1 and TRBJ2-1; absent DNA, TCRdb's TRBD1 call cannot be checked. CDR3 length: 14 residues. Germline CDR1 and CDR2: SQVTM and ANQGSEA. The CDR3 region is CSVLDREVYNEQFF.

The chain links TRBV6-6 to TRBJ2-7; with no DNA, the TCRdb D assignment of TRBD1 cannot be verified. This CDR3 comprises 14 residues. Germline V gene sequence: CDR1 MNHNY, CDR2 SVGAGI (reference sequence). Here the CDR3 reads CASSYRGLINEQYF.

This chain connects TRBV12-3 or TRBV12-4 to TRBJ1-2; the D call of TRBD1 rests on TCRdb alone, since no DNA is present to check it. This CDR3 has 15 residues. CDR3: CASSANSGGEDGYTF.

The rearrangement uses TRBV4-1 and TRBJ1-1. The CDR3 has 16 residues. The V gene's germline CDR1 is MGHRA and CDR2 YSYEKL. This CDR3 reads CASSQVLRRSNTEAFF.

The rearrangement uses TRBV12-3 or TRBV12-4 and TRBJ1-4; the TRBD1 assignment by TCRdb is unverifiable without DNA. The CDR3 has 14 residues. CDR3 amino acids: CASTKGWGVEKLFF.

This sequence joins TRBV7-2 and TRBJ2-3. Germline V gene lookup returns CDR1 SGHTA and CDR2 FQGNSA. The CDR3 runs to 14 residues. The CDR3: CASSFSLNTDTQYF.

CDR3: CSARDTEPIRHTEAFF. V usage is TRBV20-1 and J usage is TRBJ1-1. The CDR3 covers 16 residues. Germline V CDR1 and CDR2: DFQATT, SNEGSKA (reference sequence).

The genes are TRBV12-3 or TRBV12-4 and TRBJ2-3; TCRdb proposes TRBD1, but this gene call is untestable without DNA. The CDR3 totals 15 residues. CDR3 residues: CASSLDAGSTDTQYF.

J is TRBJ2-5 and V is TRBV27; no DNA is available, so the TRBD2 call from TCRdb remains unchecked. Germline lookup yields CDR1 MNHEY and CDR2 SMNVEV (reference sequence). CDR3 length equals 15 residues. CDR3 region: CASSSGLLGQETQYF.

V and J are TRBV29-1 and TRBJ1-1. In germline, CDR1 is SQVTM, CDR2 ANQGSEA. The CDR3 totals 12 residues. The CDR3 is CSVEGRNTEAFF.

The genes are TRBV4-1 and TRBJ1-2; TCRdb designates TRBD1, a call that cannot be tested without DNA. Germline V gene data show CDR1 as MGHRA and CDR2 as YSYEKL. The CDR3 has 15 residues. The chain's CDR3 is CASSPRDNANYGYTF.

This chain uses TRBV5-1 with TRBJ2-1. The length of the CDR3 is 13 residues. Per germline, CDR1 SGHRS and CDR2 YFSETQ. CDR3 sequence: CASSLSYPQEQFF.

The chain recombines TRBV5-1 with TRBJ2-5; there is no DNA to check the TCRdb D call of TRBD1. The CDR3 is made up of 13 amino acids. The germline V gene encodes CDR1 SGHRS and CDR2 YFSETQ. The CDR3 loop is CASRARGEETQYF.

Here the CDR3 reads CASRSGRGNEQFF. This chain uses TRBV12-3 or TRBV12-4 with TRBJ2-1; TCRdb selects TRBD2, and the lack of DNA leaves this call unchecked. The CDR3 loop spans 13 amino acids.

CDR3 residues: CASSPRGTSDEQFF. The chain uses TRBV5-6 and TRBJ2-1; TCRdb gives TRBD2 as the D gene, but with no DNA this cannot be confirmed. The germline V gene has CDR1 SGHDT and CDR2 YYEEEE. The CDR3 length is 14 residues.

This sequence joins TRBV5-1 and TRBJ2-5; the TCRdb D gene call, TRBD1, has no DNA to confirm it. The CDR3 length is 13 residues. Germline V lookup: CDR1 SGHRS, CDR2 YFSETQ. CDR3: CATSPGSQETQYF.

V usage is TRBV5-1 and J usage is TRBJ1-3. CDR1 and CDR2 from the germline V gene are SGHRS and YFSETQ. The CDR3 totals 14 residues. The CDR3 region is CASSLGQLGNTIYF. Combining the CDR3 with reference TRBV5-1 and TRBJ1-3 gives the whole variable domain KAGVTQTPRYLIKTRGQQVTLSCSPISGHRSVSWYQQTPGQGLQFLFEYFSETQRNKGNFPGRFSGRQFSNSRSEMNVSTLELGDSALYLCASSLGQLGNTIYFGEGSWLTVV.

The rearrangement uses TRBV28 and TRBJ1-3; no DNA is available, so the TRBD1 call from TCRdb remains unchecked. CDR3 size: 15 residues. Germline V gives CDR1 MDHEN, CDR2 SYDVKM. CDR3 sequence reads: CASSKTGFSGNTIYF.

V is TRBV5-6 and J is TRBJ2-1. This CDR3 region has 13 residues. The germline V gene has CDR1 SGHDT and CDR2 YYEEEE. The CDR3 spells CASSLWSVNEQFF.

This chain joins TRBV27 and TRBJ2-7; TCRdb outputs TRBD2, but without DNA this stays unchecked. The germline CDR1 and CDR2 sequences are MNHEY and SMNVEV (reference sequence). The CDR3 has 13 amino acids. The CDR3 here is CASSSGSSFEQYF.